The rows below give T cell receptor beta chains drawn from one sample of a study of blood T cell repertoires in COVID-19. TCRdb keeps only in-frame clones here, not all; method: immunoSEQ multiplex PCR. The data contain 100,000 to 150,000 clones, roughly 90% of them singletons. Sequenced sample: peripheral blood. The receptor set was obtained from a man aged 60 to 75 with COVID-19, enrolled during active disease. The CDR3 runs from the conserved cysteine through the conserved F or W. The D gene is left open where the match is weak. Part of the rows lack a size; the others show once, few, many or a class for expanded clones.

v_call: TRBV14
clone_size: .
j_call: TRBJ1-4
d_call: TRBD1
cdr3_aa: CASSQDIRGQEKLFF
cdr3_nt: TGTGCCAGCAGCCAAGATATTCGGGGACAGGAAAAACTGTTTTTT

v_call: TRBV6-1
clone_size: .
j_call: TRBJ2-5
d_call: .
cdr3_aa: CASSEAGRRAGETQYF
cdr3_nt: TGTGCCAGCAGTGAAGCGGGGCGCAGGGCCGGAGAGACCCAGTACTTC

v_call: TRBV4-1
clone_size: .
j_call: TRBJ2-5
d_call: TRBD2
cdr3_aa: CASSQDLGTSGFETQYF
cdr3_nt: TGCGCCAGCAGCCAAGATTTAGGGACTAGCGGGTTTGAGACCCAGTACTTC

v_call: TRBV25-1
clone_size: once
j_call: TRBJ1-2
d_call: TRBD1
cdr3_aa: CASSVGQGENYGYTF
cdr3_nt: TGTGCCAGCAGTGTGGGACAGGGAGAAAACTATGGCTACACCTTC

v_call: TRBV7-9
clone_size: .
j_call: TRBJ2-5
d_call: TRBD2
cdr3_aa: CASSLGLGVSETQYF
cdr3_nt: TGTGCCAGCAGCTTGGGACTAGGGGTTTCAGAGACCCAGTACTTC

v_call: TRBV6-4
clone_size: .
j_call: TRBJ2-3
d_call: .
cdr3_aa: CASRGQGGTDTQYF
cdr3_nt: TGTGCCAGCAGGGGGCAGGGTGGGACAGATACGCAGTATTTT

v_call: TRBV6-1
clone_size: .
j_call: TRBJ2-1
d_call: TRBD2
cdr3_aa: CASSEIIYVGGPSDEQFF
cdr3_nt: TGTGCCAGCAGTGAAATTATTTATGTGGGAGGGCCCTCAGATGAGCAGTTCTTC

v_call: TRBV15
clone_size: .
j_call: TRBJ2-5
d_call: TRBD1
cdr3_aa: CATSILKWGQGGETQYF
cdr3_nt: TGTGCCACCAGCATACTCAAGTGGGGACAGGGTGGAGAGACCCAGTACTTC

v_call: TRBV27
clone_size: .
j_call: TRBJ1-5
d_call: TRBD1
cdr3_aa: CASSPIGQANQPQHF
cdr3_nt: TGTGCCAGCAGTCCCATTGGACAGGCCAATCAGCCCCAGCATTTT

v_call: TRBV5-6
clone_size: .
j_call: TRBJ2-5
d_call: .
cdr3_aa: CASSLLGDNQETQYF
cdr3_nt: TGTGCCAGCAGCTTGTTGGGGGACAACCAAGAGACCCAGTACTTC

v_call: TRBV9
clone_size: once
j_call: TRBJ2-2
d_call: .
cdr3_aa: CASNIGSGELFF
cdr3_nt: TGTGCCAGCAATATCGGGAGCGGGGAGCTGTTTTTT

v_call: TRBV9
clone_size: few
j_call: TRBJ2-3
d_call: .
cdr3_aa: CASSGSGFSTDTQYF
cdr3_nt: TGTGCCAGCAGCGGAAGCGGTTTTAGCACAGATACGCAGTATTTT

v_call: TRBV20-1
clone_size: .
j_call: TRBJ1-2
d_call: .
cdr3_aa: CSASPVTYGYTF
cdr3_nt: TGCAGTGCTAGTCCAGTAACCTATGGCTACACCTTC

v_call: TRBV7-6
clone_size: .
j_call: TRBJ1-5
d_call: .
cdr3_aa: CASSLGISAGFSNQPQHF
cdr3_nt: TGTGCCAGCAGCTTAGGGATCTCGGCGGGCTTTAGCAATCAGCCCCAGCATTTT

v_call: TRBV7-6
clone_size: .
j_call: TRBJ2-6
d_call: .
cdr3_aa: CASSLAYQGLPGANVLTF
cdr3_nt: TGTGCCAGCAGCTTAGCGTACCAGGGCCTCCCTGGGGCCAACGTCCTGACTTTC

v_call: TRBV2
clone_size: .
j_call: TRBJ1-1
d_call: TRBD1
cdr3_aa: CASSPGTVEAFF
cdr3_nt: TGTGCCAGCAGCCCTGGGACAGTTGAAGCTTTCTTT

v_call: TRBV19
clone_size: .
j_call: TRBJ1-3
d_call: .
cdr3_aa: CASRQRESSGNTIYF
cdr3_nt: TGTGCCAGTAGGCAACGGGAAAGCTCTGGAAACACCATATATTTT

v_call: TRBV6-1
clone_size: .
j_call: TRBJ2-7
d_call: .
cdr3_aa: CASSEAVSESIAYEQYF
cdr3_nt: TGTGCCAGCAGTGAAGCGGTCAGCGAGTCAATCGCCTACGAGCAGTACTTC

v_call: TRBV3-1/TRBV3-2
clone_size: few
j_call: TRBJ2-7
d_call: .
cdr3_aa: CASSQDTEQYEQYF
cdr3_nt: TGTGCCAGCAGCCAAGATACGGAGCAGTACGAGCAGTACTTC

v_call: TRBV5-6
clone_size: .
j_call: TRBJ1-1
d_call: TRBD1
cdr3_aa: CASSLDRGYTEAFF
cdr3_nt: TGTGCCAGCAGTCTAGACAGGGGTTACACTGAAGCTTTCTTT

v_call: TRBV30
clone_size: .
j_call: TRBJ1-1
d_call: .
cdr3_aa: CAWSVLILSEAFF
cdr3_nt: TGTGCCTGGAGTGTTCTTATTTTGTCTGAAGCTTTCTTT

v_call: TRBV29-1
clone_size: .
j_call: TRBJ2-1
d_call: TRBD2
cdr3_aa: CSVRGLAGDPGLYNEQFF
cdr3_nt: TGCAGCGTACGCGGACTAGCGGGAGACCCCGGGTTATACAATGAGCAGTTCTTC

v_call: TRBV25-1
clone_size: .
j_call: TRBJ2-5
d_call: .
cdr3_aa: CASSEGGQGLETQYF
cdr3_nt: TGTGCCAGCAGTGAAGGGGGTCAGGGGTTGGAGACCCAGTACTTC

v_call: TRBV6-2/TRBV6-3
clone_size: .
j_call: TRBJ1-1
d_call: TRBD1
cdr3_aa: CASSYLRDRGSTEAFF
cdr3_nt: TGTGCCAGCAGTTACCTCCGGGACAGGGGGAGCACTGAAGCTTTCTTT